The 19 T cell receptor beta chains below come from one sample, sequenced in a study of T cells in Graves' hyperthyroidism and ophthalmopathy. RNA transcripts were the template for amplifying TCR beta CDR3 regions. A set of HTBI primers served as the primers for a first-round RT-PCR of the TCR CDR3. In TCRdb, the multiplex PCR reads were re-called with MiXCR into one record per CDR3 protein. Among 350,000 to 400,000 distinct CDR3 sequences listed, about 15% were seen once. Input material: blood. Receptors originate from a woman in her 30s with Graves' hyperthyroidism.

The sample holds many counts of this clonotype. The chain has TRBV30 and TRBJ2-1, with D unresolved. V was cut by 5 bases and J by 4 bases, with 12 bases left in between. This CDR3 has 13 residues. Germline CDR1 is GTSNPN and CDR2 is SVGIG (reference sequence). The CDR3 reads CAWGKDEYNEQFF. In nucleotides, the CDR3 is TGTGCCTGGGGTAAGGACGAGTACAATGAGCAGTTCTTC.

This clonotype has ten or more counts. CDR3 sequence: CASSLGGQGYYGYTF. The DNA of the CDR3 is TGTGCCAGCAGCTTAGGTGGACAGGGGTACTATGGCTACACCTTC. V usage is TRBV11-2 and J usage is TRBJ1-2; 9 nucleotides line up with TRBD1. This CDR3 region has 15 residues. The germline V gene encodes CDR1 SGHAT and CDR2 FQNNGV. The junction had 3 bases not matched to a gene; V was cut back by 1 base and J by 3 bases.

This clonotype came up many times. V usage is TRBV27 and J usage is TRBJ1-1, with D uncertain. Per the germline V gene, CDR1 is MNHEY and CDR2 is SMNVEV (reference sequence). This CDR3 comprises 13 residues. The V end was cut by 8 bases, the J end by 0 bases, with 10 bases between. In DNA form, the CDR3 reads TGTGCCAGCGCGCCGCGCTTGAACACTGAAGCTTTCTTT. It encodes CASAPRLNTEAFF.

The J gene is TRBJ2-7, the V gene TRBV11-2, with 11 positions matching TRBD2. With 5 bases clipped from V and 4 bases from J, the junction kept 7 bases outside the gene matches. From germline, CDR1 is SGHAT and CDR2 FQNNGV. This CDR3 has 15 residues. The DNA for the CDR3 is TGTGCCAGCAGCCTACTAGCGGGAGTGGCGTACGAGCAGTACTTC. This encodes CASSLLAGVAYEQYF.

This clonotype was observed a few times. In DNA, the CDR3 is TGTGCCAGCAGCCAAGTATTCGGTACACGGGGTGGCTACACCTTC. It specifies CASSQVFGTRGGYTF. V is TRBV3-1 and J is TRBJ1-2; D gene uncertain. The CDR3 has 15 residues. Germline CDR1 and CDR2: LGHDT and YNNKEL (reference sequence). V was shortened by 1 base and J by 7 bases, with 16 bases between the two germline ends.

In this sample, this clonotype turned up a few times. The gene calls are TRBV29-1 and TRBJ1-1, with unresolved D. The germline CDR1 and CDR2 sequences are SQVTM and ANQGSEA. CDR3 length: 10 residues. V lost 5 bases and J lost 1, with 2 bases in between. CDR3 coding DNA: TGCAGCGTTAAGAACACTGAAGCTTTCTTT. Its translation is CSVKNTEAFF.

At least ten counts were recorded for this clonotype. The chain links TRBV5-1 to TRBJ2-5; D perhaps matches TRBD1 (6 bases). CDR3 length: 14 residues. Per the germline V gene, CDR1 is SGHRS and CDR2 is YFSETQ. Trimming stripped 5 bases from V and 2 bases from J, with 13 bases between. CDR3 loop: CASSPDSRQETQYF. The DNA for the CDR3 is TGCGCCAGCAGTCCGGACAGTAGACAAGAGACCCAGTACTTC.

This clonotype was observed a handful of times. The CDR3 sequence: CSVEQDTEAFF. The CDR3 bases are TGCAGCGTTGAACAGGACACTGAAGCTTTCTTT. The rearrangement links TRBV29-1 to TRBJ1-1; the D is unclear. The germline gives CDR1 SQVTM, CDR2 ANQGSEA. The V and J ends lost 2 bases and 3 bases respectively, with 4 bases between them. The length of the CDR3 is 11 residues.

The chain carries TRBV12-3 or TRBV12-4 and TRBJ2-1; 12 bases line up with TRBD2. The V gene end was trimmed by 5 bases and the J gene end by 8 bases; junction bases not matched to a gene: 7. This CDR3 contains 15 residues. The DNA for the CDR3 is TGTGCCAGCAGTGCGACTAGCGGGAGAAGTGATGAGCAGTTCTTC. Protein sequence: CASSATSGRSDEQFF.

This clonotype was recorded at least ten times. V gene TRBV6-2 or TRBV6-3 combines with J gene TRBJ2-1, with 10 bases fitting TRBD2. Germline CDR1 MNHEY, CDR2 SVGEGT. This CDR3 region has 13 residues. Losses at the gene ends were 8 bases for V and 6 bases for J; bases not matched to a gene: 4. The CDR3 loop reads CASESSGSNEQFF. The DNA of the CDR3 is TGTGCCAGCGAGTCTAGCGGGAGCAATGAGCAGTTCTTC.

Many counts were recorded for this clonotype. The chain combines TRBV29-1 with TRBJ2-3; the D is unclear. The V end was cut by 6 bases, the J end by 0 bases, with 7 bases between. This CDR3 contains 12 residues. Looked up from germline, CDR1 is SQVTM and CDR2 is ANQGSEA. The CDR3 protein is CSVGTSTDTQYF. The CDR3 DNA is TGCAGCGTGGGAACTAGCACAGATACGCAGTATTTT.

Concerning this clonotype: A much larger clone is a single base away; this may be a read error. The chain has TRBV10-3 and TRBJ2-1, with unresolved D. The CDR3 runs to 16 residues. Germline CDR1 is ENHRY and CDR2 is SYGVKD. V lost 10 bases to trimming and J lost 0 bases, with 19 bases between them. The CDR3 here is CASNGLSPSSYNEQFF. The CDR3 DNA reads TGTGCCAGCAACGGCCTCAGCCCGAGCTCCTACAATGAGCAGTTCTTC.

This clonotype was detected a few times. The gene calls are TRBV3-1 and TRBJ2-4; D is possibly TRBD1 (5 bases). V lost 4 bases and J 0 bases, leaving 13 bases between the germline ends. This CDR3 contains 16 residues. Germline CDR1 is LGHDT and CDR2 is YNNKEL (reference sequence). CDR3 bases: TGTGCCAGCAGCCCAACGGACATTCTAGCCAAAAACATTCAGTACTTC. This codes for CASSPTDILAKNIQYF.

The chain combines TRBV24-1 with TRBJ1-2; D remains unclear. The CDR3 covers 14 residues. Germline CDR1 is KGHDR and CDR2 is SFDVKD. V shed 2 bases and J shed 5 bases, with 11 bases lying between them. CDR3 nucleotides: TGTGCCACCAGTGATTACGCGACGGGATATGGCTACACCTTC. Amino acid sequence: CATSDYATGYGYTF.

The chain is built from TRBV5-1 and TRBJ2-3, with D unclear. CDR3 length: 16 amino acids. Germline CDR1 is SGHRS and CDR2 is YFSETQ. Trimming took off 0 bases at V and 0 bases at J, with 11 bases between the two ends. CDR3 sequence (DNA): TGCGCCAGCAGCTTGGCCGTGCAGAGTAGCACAGATACGCAGTATTTT. It yields the protein CASSLAVQSSTDTQYF.

V and J are TRBV6-1 and TRBJ2-1; D may be TRBD1 (5 bases). V gave up 6 bases and J gave up 1 base, with 10 bases separating them. The CDR3 has 14 residues. The germline V gene encodes CDR1 MNHNS and CDR2 SASEGT. The CDR3 protein is CASRTRVSYNEQFF. Here the CDR3 DNA reads TGTGCCAGCAGAACCAGGGTTTCCTACAATGAGCAGTTCTTC.

The chain is built from TRBV4-1 and TRBJ2-5; D could derive from TRBD1 or TRBD2 (5 bases each). Between the trimmed V and J ends, which lost 5 bases and 4 bases, there was a span of 14 bases. This CDR3 is 14 amino acids long. Germline values: CDR1 MGHRA, CDR2 YSYEKL. The CDR3 protein is CASSKTPRGETQYF. DNA of the CDR3: TGCGCCAGCAGCAAGACACCGAGGGGAGAGACCCAGTACTTC.

The chain joins TRBV5-4 to TRBJ1-2, with D maybe TRBD1 (5 bases). V shed 1 base and J shed 2 bases, with 6 bases lying between them. The germline V gene has CDR1 SGHNT and CDR2 YYREEE (reference sequence). CDR3 length equals 13 residues. This CDR3 is CASSLRGNYGYTF. CDR3 in DNA: TGTGCCAGCAGCTTGAGGGGAAACTATGGCTACACCTTC.

This clonotype was seen repeatedly, ten times or more. The chain has TRBV29-1 and TRBJ2-5, with D unresolved. This CDR3 spans 12 amino acids. Germline V CDR1 and CDR2: SQVTM, ANQGSEA. V was cut by 4 bases and J by 3 bases, with 9 bases left in between. The CDR3 DNA sequence: TGCAGCGTTGTCCTCACCAAAGAGACCCAGTACTTC. Encoded protein: CSVVLTKETQYF. The full variable domain, rest sourced from reference TRBV29-1 and TRBJ2-5, is SAVISQKPSRDICQRGTSLTIQCQVDSQVTMMFWYRQQPGQSLTLIATANQGSEATYESGFVIDKFPISRPNLTFSTLTVSNMSPEDSSIYLCSVVLTKETQYFGPGTRLLVL.